This entry lists 31 T cell receptor beta chains sequenced from one sample in a study of cytomegalovirus exposure and HLA in healthy donors. Vbeta (60) and Jbeta (13) primers were used in the PCR. The data were produced by immunoSEQ multiplex PCR, yet TCRdb's version contains in-frame clones alone and is incomplete. The repertoire includes roughly 180,000 clones, 70% to 90% of them detected once, and nearly 2.5% sits in the top ten. The sequencing sample was made of PBMCs. These receptors all stem from a male donor in good health and CMV-seronegative.

The chain has TRBV27 and TRBJ2-3; D is perhaps TRBD2 (5 bases). This CDR3 spans 15 amino acids. The ends were cut back, 2 bases at V and 0 bases at J, with 9 bases in the middle. Germline CDR1 reads MNHEY; CDR2 reads SMNVEV (reference sequence). The CDR3 DNA reads as TGTGCCAGCAGTTTAATAGCGTCTAGCACAGATACGCAGTATTTT. It translates to CASSLIASSTDTQYF.

The V gene is TRBV11-2, the J gene TRBJ2-7; TRBD2 agrees at 11 bases. V lost 5 bases to trimming and J lost 3 bases; unmatched junction nucleotides: 6. From germline, CDR1 is SGHAT and CDR2 FQNNGV. This CDR3 is 15 amino acids long. CDR3 nucleotide sequence: TGTGCCAGCAGCCCCCTAGCGGGAGGCGACTACGAGCAGTACTTC. Its protein is CASSPLAGGDYEQYF.

This chain links TRBV10-3 with TRBJ1-1; D ambiguous. CDR3 length: 13 amino acids. The V end lost 2 bases, the J end lost 5 bases, and 9 bases lay between the germline ends. Germline V CDR1 and CDR2: ENHRY, SYGVKD. This CDR3 is CAISESLRTEAFF. CDR3 DNA: TGTGCCATCAGTGAGAGTTTGAGAACTGAAGCTTTCTTT.

The chain employs TRBV5-1 and TRBJ2-5; D remains unclear. Deletions cut 1 base from V and 1 base from J, with 5 bases between. Germline loops: CDR1 SGHRS, CDR2 YFSETQ. This CDR3 has 13 amino acids. CDR3 coding DNA: TGCGCCAGCAGCTTGCCCCTCCAAGAGACCCAGTACTTC. It codes for CASSLPLQETQYF.

The V and J genes are TRBV20-1 and TRBJ2-7; D unclear. V was pared by 6 bases and J by 3 bases, with 6 bases between. Looked up from germline, CDR1 is DFQATT and CDR2 is SNEGSKA (reference sequence). This CDR3 is 10 amino acids long. CDR3 DNA: TGCAGTGCCGACATCTACGAGCAGTACTTC. It encodes CSADIYEQYF.

The chain combines TRBV4-3 with TRBJ2-4, with 13 bases lining up with TRBD2. After removal of 3 bases from V and 6 bases from J, the junction contained 2 bases not matched to a gene. Germline V gives CDR1 LGHNA, CDR2 YSLEER. This CDR3 is built from 15 residues. The CDR3 DNA sequence: TGCGCCAGCAGCCAGACTAGCGGGAGGAGAAACATTCAGTACTTC. It specifies CASSQTSGRRNIQYF.

This CDR3 reads CASMDFYNEQFF. The DNA for the CDR3 is TGTGCCAGCATGGACTTTTACAATGAGCAGTTCTTC. This chain uses TRBV27 with TRBJ2-1; a weak D match, TRBD2 (5 bases). This CDR3 has 12 amino acids. Trimming took 7 bases from V and 4 from J, leaving 8 bases between them. Germline loops: CDR1 MNHEY, CDR2 SMNVEV (reference sequence).

The V call is TRBV7-9, the J call TRBJ1-2; 7 positions match TRBD1. CDR1 SEHNR and CDR2 FQNEAQ come from the germline V gene (reference sequence). Trimming took 7 bases from V and 5 from J; bases not matched to a gene: 13. CDR3 length: 15 residues. For the CDR3, the DNA is TGTGCCAGCAATCGACCGGGACAGACAAAATATGGCTACACCTTC. Residues: CASNRPGQTKYGYTF.

This sequence joins TRBV15 and TRBJ2-2, with D possibly matching TRBD2 (7 bases). This CDR3 spans 16 amino acids. Germline V gene lookup returns CDR1 LNHNV and CDR2 YYDKDF (reference sequence). The V end was cut by 4 bases, the J end by 8 bases, with 20 bases between. The CDR3 DNA is TGTGCCACCAGCACCCACCCTGCGGGGGCCACTGGGGAGCTGTTTTTT. Encoded protein: CATSTHPAGATGELFF.

The rearrangement links TRBV9 to TRBJ2-5, with D perhaps matching TRBD2 (6 bases). The germline gives CDR1 SGDLS, CDR2 YYNGEE. CDR3 length equals 17 residues. Trimming left V 0 bases short and J 1 base short, with 16 bases between. The CDR3 DNA reads TGTGCCAGCAGCGTAGGAGCTAGCGCGGACTTCCAAGAGACCCAGTACTTC. Translation gives CASSVGASADFQETQYF.

The chain recombines TRBV9 with TRBJ2-1, with 10 bases lining up with TRBD1. The V gene's germline CDR1 is SGDLS and CDR2 YYNGEE. The J segment lost 5 bases and the V segment lost 4 bases, leaving 6 bases of the junction unmatched. This CDR3 is built from 15 residues. The CDR3 DNA reads as TGTGCCAGCAGCCTATGGGGACAGGGGAACAATGAGCAGTTCTTC. It encodes CASSLWGQGNNEQFF.

This chain links TRBV28 with TRBJ2-3; TRBD1 is a possible D gene (5 bases). From germline, CDR1 is MDHEN and CDR2 SYDVKM. The CDR3 spans 13 residues. Trimming shortened V by 10 bases and J by 0 bases, and 11 bases separated the two germline ends. In DNA form, the CDR3 reads TGTGCCACCCGGACACTCAGCACAGATACGCAGTATTTT. Amino acid sequence: CATRTLSTDTQYF.

The table lists this clone with a count of one. J is TRBJ1-1 and V is TRBV19; 7 bases are shared with TRBD1. Losses at the gene ends were 4 bases for V and 5 bases for J; bases not matched to a gene: 7. The CDR3 totals 14 residues. Germline V lookup: CDR1 LNHDA, CDR2 SQIVND (reference sequence). CDR3 sequence (DNA): TGTGCCAGTAGTACACAGGGGAAAGGGACTGAAGCTTTCTTT. This codes for CASSTQGKGTEAFF.

The chain is built from TRBV5-4 and TRBJ2-2; 7 nucleotides match TRBD2. This CDR3 has 17 amino acids. Germline V lookup: CDR1 SGHNT, CDR2 YYREEE (reference sequence). Trimming cost V 1 base and J 1 base; bases outside gene matches: 7. The CDR3 sequence is CASSLLAGVGNTGELFF. In nucleotides, the CDR3 is TGTGCCAGCAGCTTGCTGGCGGGAGTGGGGAACACCGGGGAGCTGTTTTTT.

The chain couples TRBV6-1 to TRBJ2-7; 15 nucleotides agree with TRBD2. CDR1 is MNHNS, CDR2 SASEGT, per germline. Losses at the gene ends were 9 bases for V and 1 base for J; bases not matched to a gene: 4. CDR3 length equals 15 residues. CDR3 bases: TGTGCCAGTGGGACTAGCGGGGGGCCGTCCTACGAGCAGTACTTC. Encoded protein: CASGTSGGPSYEQYF.

This clone is medium-sized (0.01 to 0.1%) within its sample. The chain employs TRBV28 and TRBJ2-7; 16 nucleotides agree with TRBD2. V trimming: 6 bases; J trimming: 2 bases; junction bases outside the gene matches: 7. Germline lookup yields CDR1 MDHEN and CDR2 SYDVKM. The CDR3 loop spans 17 amino acids. This chain's CDR3 is CASRAGLAGGPPYEQYF. The CDR3 DNA is TGTGCCAGCAGGGCGGGACTAGCGGGGGGGCCCCCCTACGAGCAGTACTTC. Combining the CDR3 with reference TRBV28 and TRBJ2-7 gives the whole variable domain DVKVTQSSRYLVKRTGEKVFLECVQDMDHENMFWYRQDPGLGLRLIYFSYDVKMKEKGDIPEGYSVSREKKERFSLILESASTNQTSMYLCASRAGLAGGPPYEQYFGPGTRLTVT.

The CDR3 region is CASSQQDRVRPYNEQFF. The CDR3 bases are TGTGCCAGCAGCCAACAGGACAGGGTGAGACCCTACAATGAGCAGTTCTTC. V gene TRBV4-2 combines with J gene TRBJ2-1, with 8 bases identical to TRBD1. The germline V gene encodes CDR1 LGHNA and CDR2 YNFKEQ. The CDR3 length is 17 residues. With V trimmed by 2 bases and J by 2 bases, 8 bases remained unmatched.

The table lists this clone with a count of one. The chain couples TRBV25-1 to TRBJ2-5; tentative D call: TRBD1 (6 bases). Per the germline V gene, CDR1 is MGHDK and CDR2 is SYGVNS. Trimming took off 2 bases at V and 5 bases at J, with 12 bases between the two ends. This CDR3 is 14 amino acids long. Here the CDR3 DNA reads TGTGCCAGCAGTGAAACAGGGTCGGGCGAGACCCAGTACTTC. Residues: CASSETGSGETQYF. Using reference TRBV25-1 and TRBJ2-5 for the parts outside the CDR3, the full variable domain is EADIYQTPRYLVIGTGKKITLECSQTMGHDKMYWYQQDPGMELHLIHYSYGVNSTEKGDLSSESTVSRIRTEHFPLTLESARPSHTSQYLCASSETGSGETQYFGPGTRLLVL.

The V call is TRBV5-1, the J call TRBJ1-4; D possibly corresponds to TRBD1 (6 bases). Germline CDR1 is SGHRS and CDR2 is YFSETQ. The V and J ends lost 4 bases and 4 bases respectively, with 14 bases between them. This CDR3 has 15 amino acids. The CDR3 DNA reads as TGCGCCAGCAGCCAGTTGGACAGTCTTAATGAAAAACTGTTTTTT. Its translation: CASSQLDSLNEKLFF.

Comments on this clone: The sample contains more than one DNA sequence encoding this CDR3. The chain uses TRBV5-1 and TRBJ1-1; 7 nucleotides agree with TRBD1. Germline-derived CDR1 and CDR2 are SGHRS and YFSETQ. The CDR3 length is 12 residues. V was pared by 4 bases and J by 8 bases, with 5 bases of the junction left unmatched. CDR3 protein: CASSLGDSEAFF. The CDR3 region has the DNA TGCGCCAGCAGCCTTGGGGACAGCGAAGCTTTCTTT.

This clone was observed a few times. CDR3 bases: TGTGCCAGCAGGGGGGCCTGGGGTGAGCAGTTCTTC. It codes for CASRGAWGEQFF. The chain recombines TRBV5-4 with TRBJ2-1; D is possibly TRBD1 (6 bases). Germline V gives CDR1 SGHNT, CDR2 YYREEE (reference sequence). This CDR3 comprises 12 residues. Deletions cut 5 bases from V and 9 bases from J, with 12 bases between.

The chain combines TRBV4-1 with TRBJ1-6, with D unresolved. From germline, CDR1 is MGHRA and CDR2 YSYEKL. The CDR3 length is 15 residues. Trimming removed 4 bases at V and 8 bases at J, with 15 bases between. Here the CDR3 reads CASSPKVTRDSPLHF. In DNA form, the CDR3 reads TGCGCCAGCAGCCCGAAAGTAACTAGGGATTCACCCCTCCACTTT.

V gene TRBV6-6 combines with J gene TRBJ2-5; no firm D call. The CDR3 has 16 amino acids. The V and J ends lost 6 bases and 2 bases respectively, with 19 bases between them. Germline CDR1 reads MNHNY; CDR2 reads SVGAGI (reference sequence). CDR3 DNA: TGTGCCAGCAGCCGCTTCCAGGCAGCTTCACAAGAGACCCAGTACTTC. This codes for CASSRFQAASQETQYF.

The V gene is TRBV12-2, the J gene TRBJ2-1; TRBD2 was called by the table and not checked on the DNA. TRBV12-2 represents a pseudogene. The CDR3 has 18 amino acids. The CDR3 here is CASRLVLAEGSLYNEQFF. For the CDR3, the DNA is TGTGCAAGTCGCCTAGTCCTGGCAGAGGGAAGCTTATACAATGAGCAGTTCTTC.

The chain uses TRBV7-2 and TRBJ2-6, with 7 bases fitting TRBD1. This CDR3 has 19 residues. Germline loops: CDR1 SGHTA, CDR2 FQGNSA. Trimming at V came to 4 bases and at J to 1 base, leaving 13 bases not matched to a gene. Written as DNA, the CDR3 is TGTGCCAGCAGCTATAGAGGCGGACAGGATCTATCTGGGGCCAACGTCCTGACTTTC. It yields the protein CASSYRGGQDLSGANVLTF.

This sequence joins TRBV21-1 and TRBJ2-1; TRBD2 is taken as the D call from the table, unchecked against the DNA. TRBV21-1 is a pseudogene segment. This CDR3 has 15 amino acids. CDR3 protein: CASSNGGSSYNEQFF. CDR3 sequence (DNA): TGTGCCAGCAGCAATGGGGGGAGCTCCTACAATGAGCAGTTCTTC.

This sequence joins TRBV20-1 and TRBJ1-2; no reliable D call. This CDR3 is 11 amino acids long. The germline V and J ends were trimmed by 0 bases and 8 bases, with 7 bases remaining between them. Germline CDR1 is DFQATT and CDR2 is SNEGSKA (reference sequence). CDR3 nucleotides: TGCAGTGCTAGAGATACGCGGGGCTACACCTTC. This gives the protein CSARDTRGYTF.

The CDR3 nucleotides read TGTGCCAGCAGCCTGGGGACAGGGGTAGACTATGGCTACACCTTC. Its translation is CASSLGTGVDYGYTF. The genes are TRBV13 and TRBJ1-2, with 10 bases aligning to TRBD1. The CDR3 is 15 residues long. V lost 5 bases and J lost 3; bases outside the gene matches: 6. CDR1 is PRHDT and CDR2 is FYEKMQ in the germline V gene (reference sequence).

V and J are TRBV30 and TRBJ2-7; D is uncertain. Trimming removed 0 bases from V and 7 bases from J, with 7 bases in between. CDR3 length equals 11 residues. The germline V gene encodes CDR1 GTSNPN and CDR2 SVGIG (reference sequence). The CDR3 region is CAWSVAGEQYF. As DNA, the CDR3 is TGTGCCTGGAGTGTAGCCGGGGAGCAGTACTTC.

The rearrangement joins TRBV2 to TRBJ2-2; tentatively, D is TRBD2 (5 bases). The CDR3 length is 15 residues. The V end was cut by 8 bases, the J end by 1 base, with 14 bases between. Germline assignment: CDR1 SNHLY and CDR2 FYNNEI. The CDR3 bases are TGTGCCAGCCACTTCGGACTCGGGAACACCGGGGAGCTGTTTTTT. This encodes CASHFGLGNTGELFF.

This clone was detected only a few times. This chain connects TRBV14 to TRBJ2-6; D gene uncertain. V lost 0 bases and J 0 bases, leaving 6 bases between the germline ends. The germline V gene encodes CDR1 SGHDN and CDR2 FVKESK. The CDR3 is 16 amino acids. CDR3 in amino acids: CASSQDPGSGANVLTF. The CDR3 DNA follows: TGTGCCAGCAGCCAAGATCCGGGCTCTGGGGCCAACGTCCTGACTTTC.